These 20 T cell receptor beta chains share one sample of origin, sequenced in a study of blood T cell repertoires in COVID-19. Data came from immunoSEQ multiplex PCR; TCRdb stores just in-frame clones and leaves some out. The sample contains 150,000 or so clones, roughly nine tenths of which appear only once. The sample was PBMCs or T cells enriched from blood (not recorded which). Source of these receptors: a human donor with acute COVID-19. The donor label of this sample is uncertain.

CDR3 sequence reads: CASSHPLSGDEQYF. The CDR3 region has the DNA TGTGCCAGCAGCCACCCCCTTTCGGGGGACGAGCAGTACTTC. This chain joins TRBV3-1 (or the pseudogene TRBV3-2) and TRBJ2-7; weak D call: TRBD2 (6 bases). Germline CDR1 is LGHDT and CDR2 is YNNKEL (reference sequence). This CDR3 is 14 amino acids long. Deletions cut 3 bases from V and 5 bases from J, with 14 bases between.

V usage is TRBV11-3 and J usage is TRBJ1-1, with D possibly matching TRBD1 (5 bases). The CDR3 loop spans 13 amino acids. Per germline, CDR1 SGHNT and CDR2 YENEEA. V dropped 5 bases and J dropped 3 bases, with 10 bases sitting between them. The CDR3 protein is CASSAQGDTEAFF. The CDR3 DNA sequence: TGTGCCAGCAGCGCGCAGGGTGACACTGAAGCTTTCTTT. Full variable domain (remainder filled in from reference TRBV11-3 and TRBJ1-1): EAGVVQSPRYKIIEKKQPVAFWCNPISGHNTLYWYLQNLGQGPELLIRYENEEAVDDSQLPKDRFSAERLKGVDSTLKIQPAELGDSAVYLCASSAQGDTEAFFGQGTRLTVV.

V gene TRBV3-1 (or the pseudogene TRBV3-2) combines with J gene TRBJ1-5; a weak D match, TRBD1 (5 bases). The V gene's germline CDR1 is LGHDT and CDR2 YNNKEL (reference sequence). The V and J ends lost 0 bases and 7 bases respectively, with 13 bases between them. The CDR3 covers 15 residues. In nucleotides, the CDR3 is TGTGCCAGCAGCCAAGATCTGGGGGGAGCCCAGCCCCAGCATTTT. Translation: CASSQDLGGAQPQHF.

The chain links TRBV6-1 to TRBJ2-7; TRBD2 is a possible D gene (6 bases). CDR3 length: 17 residues. Germline CDR1 reads MNHNS; CDR2 reads SASEGT. V lost 1 base to trimming and J lost 0 bases, with 16 bases between them. The CDR3 DNA reads as TGTGCCAGCAGTGAAGGGGTAGCGGCGCTGAGCTCCTACGAGCAGTACTTC. The encoded protein is CASSEGVAALSSYEQYF.

The chain carries TRBV5-4 and TRBJ2-1, with D maybe TRBD1 (6 bases). This CDR3 comprises 17 residues. Germline CDR1 SGHNT, CDR2 YYREEE (reference sequence). The ends were cut back, 4 bases at V and 0 bases at J, with 17 bases in the middle. The CDR3 DNA reads as TGTGCCAGCAGCAGTTCCCAGGGGCCATACTCCTACAATGAGCAGTTCTTC. Encoded protein: CASSSSQGPYSYNEQFF.

This clone was picked up one time. This chain connects TRBV21-1 to TRBJ2-5; the table calls TRBD2, which could not be checked here. TRBV21-1 is labeled a pseudogene. This CDR3 has 20 amino acids. CDR3 sequence reads: CASSKLLATSGGPWQETQYF. The CDR3 nucleotides read TGTGCCAGCAGCAAACTATTAGCGACTAGCGGGGGGCCTTGGCAAGAGACCCAGTACTTC.

This clone was counted once. This sequence joins TRBV7-6 and TRBJ2-7; 7 bases match TRBD1. The J segment lost 2 bases and the V segment lost 5 bases, leaving 9 bases of the junction unmatched. Germline V lookup: CDR1 SGHVS, CDR2 FNYEAQ. CDR3 size: 15 residues. CDR3 amino acids: CASSNPLQGPYEQYF. DNA of the CDR3: TGTGCCAGCAGCAACCCCTTACAGGGGCCCTACGAGCAGTACTTC.

This rearrangement joins TRBV28 to TRBJ2-5; tentatively, D is TRBD1 (5 bases). Looked up from germline, CDR1 is MDHEN and CDR2 is SYDVKM. V was shortened by 3 bases and J by 3 bases, with 11 bases between the two germline ends. The CDR3 extends over 14 amino acids. CDR3 bases: TGTGCCAGCAGTTTCAGGCAGGGTGAAGAGACCCAGTACTTC. This translates into CASSFRQGEETQYF.

The chain combines TRBV20-1 with TRBJ2-5; D call uncertain. V was trimmed by 3 bases and J by 4 bases, leaving 9 bases between them. The germline V gene encodes CDR1 DFQATT and CDR2 SNEGSKA (reference sequence). The CDR3 covers 12 residues. CDR3 nucleotide sequence: TGCAGTGCTAGTTTCGCAGGAGAGACCCAGTACTTC. Residues: CSASFAGETQYF.

This clone was recorded only once. The CDR3 DNA follows: TGCAGTGCTAGTATCGTTGTACAAGAGACCCAGTACTTC. Its translation: CSASIVVQETQYF. The gene calls are TRBV20-1 and TRBJ2-5; no clear D gene. In germline, CDR1 is DFQATT, CDR2 SNEGSKA (reference sequence). V was cut by 3 bases and J by 2 bases, with 10 bases left in between. The length of the CDR3 is 13 residues.

The V call is TRBV4-1, the J call TRBJ2-4, with TRBD2 matching over 8 bases. Germline assignment: CDR1 MGHRA and CDR2 YSYEKL. V dropped 5 bases and J dropped 2; count of bases not matched to a gene: 8. The CDR3 is 16 residues long. CDR3 sequence: CASSGLAGWSKNIQYF. CDR3 coding DNA: TGCGCCAGCAGCGGATTAGCGGGGTGGTCCAAAAACATTCAGTACTTC.

This clone was observed a single time. The chain joins TRBV30 to TRBJ1-1; D remains unclear. With 5 bases removed from V and 1 base from J, the gap between germline ends came to 14 bases. The CDR3 length is 14 residues. Germline V gives CDR1 GTSNPN, CDR2 SVGIG (reference sequence). The CDR3 region has the DNA TGTGCCTGGTACTCCCTGCCTTCGAACACTGAAGCTTTCTTT. This translates into CAWYSLPSNTEAFF.

This chain's CDR3 is CAISDGQDYGYTF. DNA for the CDR3: TGTGCCATCAGTGATGGGCAGGACTATGGCTACACCTTC. V gene TRBV10-3 combines with J gene TRBJ1-2; D is unclear. Germline lookup yields CDR1 ENHRY and CDR2 SYGVKD. The CDR3 runs to 13 residues. The V end was cut by 3 bases, the J end by 3 bases, with 8 bases between.

The chain has TRBV2 and TRBJ1-1, with TRBD1 matching over 7 bases. V shed 2 bases, J shed 2 bases, and the junction held 5 bases outside the gene matches. CDR1 is SNHLY and CDR2 is FYNNEI in the germline V gene. The CDR3 is made up of 15 amino acids. The CDR3 coding sequence is TGTGCCAGCAGTGAACAGGGACAGCTAAACACTGAAGCTTTCTTT. Protein: CASSEQGQLNTEAFF.

This rearrangement joins TRBV7-2 to TRBJ2-1; D is ambiguous. There are 10 residues in the CDR3. Germline V gene sequence: CDR1 SGHTA, CDR2 FQGNSA. V lost 8 bases and J lost 6, with 5 bases in between. For the CDR3, the DNA is TGTGCCAGCGGGCTCAATGAGCAGTTCTTC. Amino acid sequence: CASGLNEQFF.

The chain uses TRBV18 and TRBJ1-1; maybe TRBD1 (5 bases). Germline V gene data show CDR1 as KGHSH and CDR2 as LQKENI. The V and J ends lost 3 bases and 5 bases respectively, with 13 bases between them. CDR3 length equals 14 residues. The CDR3 sequence: CASSPNRGSTEAFF. The CDR3 region has the DNA TGTGCCAGCTCACCGAATAGGGGTAGTACTGAAGCTTTCTTT. Variable domain in full (rest from reference TRBV18 and TRBJ1-1): NAGVMQNPRHLVRRRGQEARLRCSPMKGHSHVYWYRQLPEEGLKFMVYLQKENIIDESGMPKERFSAEFPKEGPSILRIQQVVRGDSAAYFCASSPNRGSTEAFFGQGTRLTVV.

V usage is TRBV6-5 and J usage is TRBJ1-2; D unclear. Trimming left V 2 bases short and J 8 bases short, with 9 bases between. The CDR3 runs 12 residues. Germline CDR1 reads MNHEY; CDR2 reads SVGAGI. The CDR3 here is CASSYGRGGYTF. CDR3 sequence (DNA): TGTGCCAGCAGTTACGGTCGGGGAGGCTACACCTTC.

This chain uses TRBV14 with TRBJ1-1, with TRBD1 matching 7 bases. The J segment lost 9 bases and the V segment lost 6 bases, leaving 10 bases of the junction unmatched. The CDR3 contains 13 residues. Germline V CDR1 and CDR2: SGHDN, FVKESK. This chain's CDR3 is CASSTYPGQKAFF. In DNA, the CDR3 is TGTGCCAGCAGTACCTACCCGGGACAGAAAGCTTTCTTT.

The CDR3 nucleotides read TGTGCCAGCACCGAACTAGCGGGGGGGTTTTACAATGAGCAGTTCTTC. Its protein is CASTELAGGFYNEQFF. This chain uses TRBV2 with TRBJ2-1, with 13 bases matching TRBD2. CDR1 SNHLY and CDR2 FYNNEI come from the germline V gene. The CDR3 runs 16 residues. Trimming at V came to 7 bases and at J to 4 bases, leaving 7 bases not matched to a gene.

The V gene is TRBV5-4, the J gene TRBJ2-7, with TRBD1 as a possible D gene (5 bases). The CDR3 runs 14 residues. The V gene's germline CDR1 is SGHNT and CDR2 YYREEE (reference sequence). V lost 2 bases and J 5 bases, leaving 14 bases between the germline ends. This CDR3 reads CASSFSGPTHEQYF. In nucleotides, the CDR3 is TGTGCCAGCAGCTTCTCAGGGCCCACCCACGAGCAGTACTTC.